This T cell receptor (beta chain) was sequenced during a study of Graves' ophthalmopathy and Graves' hyperthyroidism. RNA transcripts yielded amplified TCR beta CDR3 regions. HTBI primers primed a first-round RT-PCR, and a second-round multiplex PCR followed. A single record per CDR3 protein comes from TCRdb applying MiXCR to the multiplex PCR reads. The table has about 1.1 million distinct CDR3 sequences, about 36% seen once. The authors enrolled newly diagnosed hyperthyroidism patients aged 18 to 65 with under 2 months' duration. Other autoimmune disease, uncontrolled infection, pregnancy and lactation led to exclusion. CDR1 KGHDR and CDR2 SFDVKD come from the germline V gene. The CDR3 runs 17 residues. Turning to this clonotype: The antigen is unknown. The junction departs from germline at one end; a sequencing error may be responsible.

Study-wide points: Ophthalmopathy progression was predicted with 70.59% sensitivity and about 72% specificity. A classifier, a 13-signature model, separated ophthalmopathy from stable hyperthyroidism with approximately 88% sensitivity and roughly 80% specificity.

This clonotype was sampled from an adult man with Graves' hyperthyroidism. The chain is built from TRBV24-1 and TRBJ2-6; possible D gene TRBD1, 6 bases. Sequencing was carried out using peripheral blood or thyroid tissue (not recorded which). The CDR3 reads CASSYTGSSSGANVLTF. The CDR3 DNA reads as TGTGCCAGCAGTTACACAGGGAGCAGCTCTGGGGCCAACGTCCTGACTTTC.